This T cell receptor beta chain was profiled in a study of T cells in Graves' hyperthyroidism and ophthalmopathy. The length of the CDR3 is 16 residues. Germline V gene sequence: CDR1 SEHNR, CDR2 FQNEAQ (reference sequence). Unmatched junction bases numbered 7, after V lost 2 bases and J lost 4 bases. In patients aged 18 to 65, hyperthyroidism was newly diagnosed, with duration under 2 months. Study results and limitations: Most clonotypes expanded in thyroid above 0.001 were likewise present in blood. The model forecast ophthalmopathy, anticipating it by a median around 6.9 months before onset.

With respect to this clonotype: The antigen remains undetermined.

Researchers amplified the TCR beta CDR3 regions from RNA transcripts. During a first-round RT-PCR of the TCR CDR3, the HTBI primer set was used. TCRdb analysed the multiplex PCR reads with MiXCR anew, one entry per CDR3 protein. The table includes 450,000 to 700,000 distinct CDR3 sequences, about 45% detected once. The source material was peripheral blood or thyroid tissue (not recorded which). The chain has TRBV7-9 and TRBJ1-3; TRBD1 matches 8 bases. This sequence originates from a woman aged 18-30 years with Graves' hyperthyroidism. The CDR3 region has the DNA TGTGCCAGCAGCTTATGGACAGGGCTTCTCGGAAACACCATATATTTT. Residues: CASSLWTGLLGNTIYF.